What follows is one T cell receptor beta chain and its context. Its antigen is not known. The data were produced by immunoSEQ multiplex PCR, yet TCRdb's version contains in-frame clones alone and is incomplete. The sample consists of fewer than 75,000 clones, roughly 87% of them appearing once. Germline assignment: CDR1 SGHNT and CDR2 YYREEE (reference sequence). V was trimmed by 2 bases and J by 2 bases, leaving 3 bases between them. This CDR3 contains 12 residues. The entry originates in a study of T cell responses to AZD1222 COVID-19 vaccine. Study-wide findings and caveats: Spike-specific TCR breadth rose after two AZD1222 doses, and depth rose as well. As reported, nearly half of all spike-specific TCRs target variant regions that are unmutated. Repertoire sampling occurred only after the peak T cell response. Donors were chiefly white British, with a greater number of females, and clonal diversity was perhaps underestimated.

The chain couples TRBV5-4 to TRBJ2-3; no clear D gene. The sequences come from peripheral blood, collected on day 0 of AZD1222 vaccination. The source of this sequence is an adult in good health. The CDR3 sequence is CASSLVTDTQYF. The DNA for the CDR3 is TGTGCCAGCAGCTTAGTCACAGATACGCAGTATTTT.